This is a list of T cell receptor beta chains from one sample in a study of T-cell reconstitution after alpha-beta-depleted transplantation in children. TCRdb itself ran the PCR reads through MiXCR, one entry per CDR3 protein. The sample consists of around 960,000 distinct CDR3 sequences, roughly 31% of them appearing once. The sequencing here drew on PBMCs, mostly from graft donor cells, taken 360 days after TCRalphabeta/CD19-depleted stem cell transplant. The receptors come from a boy under two years old who had a stem cell transplant for SCID, so the T cells may come from the graft donor. Both conserved end residues are part of each CDR3. D genes are given only for firm matches. Rows may omit the clone size; those that give it use once, few, many or a size class.

d_call cdr3_length j_call clone_size v_call cdr3_nt cdr3_aa
NA 14 TRBJ1-2 few TRBV12-3/TRBV12-4 TGTGCCAGCAGTTTAGCTGGACAGAACTATGGCTACACCTTC CASSLAGQNYGYTF
NA 14 TRBJ2-2 NA TRBV2 TGTGCCAGCAGGTCCGGGTCACTGTTGGAGGAGCTGTTTTTT CASRSGSLLEELFF
NA 11 TRBJ2-4 once TRBV4-3 TGCGCCAGCAGCCAAGATCGCGGCCAGTACTTC CASSQDRGQYF
NA 12 TRBJ1-1 NA TRBV21-1 TGTGCCAGCAGCCCGAACGACACTGAAGCTTTCTTT CASSPNDTEAFF
NA 13 TRBJ2-7 few TRBV7-9 TGTGCCAGCAGCTTTAGTGGGGCCCACGAGCAGTACTTC CASSFSGAHEQYF
NA 15 TRBJ1-2 few TRBV15 TGTGCCACCAGCAGAGATGCCAAGGGATTCGGTGGCTACACCTTC CATSRDAKGFGGYTF
NA 13 TRBJ1-5 NA TRBV20-1 TGCAGTGCTAGAGAGAAAGGGGTTCCGCCCCAGCATTTT CSAREKGVPPQHF
NA 15 TRBJ2-3 NA TRBV4-3 TGCGCCAGCAGCCACCTGACAGGAGGCACAGATACGCAGTATTTT CASSHLTGGTDTQYF
TRBD2 16 TRBJ2-1 few TRBV12-3/TRBV12-4 TGTGCCAGCAGTCCCATAGCGGGGGCATCCTCAAATGAGCAGTTCTTC CASSPIAGASSNEQFF
NA 15 TRBJ1-1 few TRBV12-3/TRBV12-4 TGTGCCAGCAGTTTTAGGGGGTCAGGGAACACTGAAGCTTTCTTT CASSFRGSGNTEAFF